The TCR beta chain described here comes from a study of OX40 agonist ivuxolimab in advanced cancers. Study overall: Patients in the trial were receiving intravenous ivuxolimab every 2 weeks, at doses of 0.01 to 10 mg/kg.

Details on this clone: Its antigen is currently unknown.

Study-wide points: Both blood CD4+ and CD8+ T cells showed clonal growth by week 6 at 0.1 to 3.0 mg/kg. Mean expanded clone counts were higher in CD8+ than CD4+ T cells.

With 3 bases removed from V and 0 bases from J, the gap between germline ends came to 14 bases. This CDR3 is built from 16 residues. Germline V lookup: CDR1 LNHNV, CDR2 YYDKDF (reference sequence). Assay: immunoSEQ multiplex PCR; the TCRdb copy retains only in-frame clones and omits some. The sample has 70,000 to 80,000 clones, 88% seen once. The receptor's source is an adult with an advanced solid tumor such as melanoma, head and neck, liver or kidney cancer. J is TRBJ1-2 and V is TRBV15; weak D call: TRBD1 (6 bases). The source was CD4+ or CD8+ T cells sorted from blood, collected in a trial of the OX40 agonist ivuxolimab. The CDR3 coding sequence is TGTGCCACCAGCAGGATAACAGGGCCCACTAACTATGGCTACACCTTC. Translated, it gives CATSRITGPTNYGYTF.